Reported below is one TCR beta chain. The sample has other DNA sequences that encode this CDR3 too. These data come from a study of blood T cell repertoires in COVID-19. Across the study: The samples span acute and convalescent COVID-19 from the United States, Italy and Spain. Nucleic acid was either cDNA or gDNA, and it came from T cells, B-cell-depleted T cells, or PBMCs.

In the original processing: Counts of nucleated cells, estimated from reference gene primer amplification, were obtained. Profiling relied on immunoSEQ multiplex PCR, and the TCRdb table lists in-frame clones only, not all of them. Clone size and the V and J calls come from that table; the DNA yielded D and trimming. The repertoire holds about 210,000 clones, with approximately 82% as singletons. The CDR3 loop spans 16 amino acids. With 0 bases removed from V and 0 bases from J, the gap between germline ends came to 9 bases. Germline V lookup: CDR1 MNHNY, CDR2 SVGAGI (reference sequence). The sequencing sample was made of peripheral blood. The rearrangement joins TRBV6-6 to TRBJ1-5; D is possibly TRBD1 (5 bases). The TCR sequence derives from a man aged 45-60 years with active or convalescent COVID-19. DNA for the CDR3: TGTGCCAGCAGTTACTCAGGGGCCTCTAGCAATCAGCCCCAGCATTTT. It specifies CASSYSGASSNQPQHF.